Following are 6 T cell receptor beta chains from one sample sequenced in a study of shared clonotypes between healthy human individuals. Measured with immunoSEQ multiplex PCR; TCRdb has only the in-frame clones, and not every one. The sample shows about 2.5 million clones, approximately 90% of them seen only once. The specimen sequenced was naive CD4+ T cells from PBMCs. Specified subset: CD45RA+ positively selected. The source is a man aged 18 to 30 in good health. Some clones in this sample may be carry-over from other donors' samples.

This chain uses TRBV9 with TRBJ2-1, with a tentative D call TRBD1 (5 bases). The CDR3 spans 12 residues. The ends were cut back, 0 bases at V and 9 bases at J, with 7 bases in the middle. The germline gives CDR1 SGDLS, CDR2 YYNGEE. DNA for the CDR3: TGTGCCAGCAGCGTAGATAGGGGTGAGCAGTTCTTC. It codes for CASSVDRGEQFF.

With respect to this clone: This specimen includes other DNA sequences encoding the same CDR3. The gene calls are TRBV5-1 and TRBJ2-7; 7 bases are shared with TRBD2. This CDR3 is built from 14 residues. J gave up 1 base and V 4 bases, and 5 bases lay outside the gene matches. The germline V gene encodes CDR1 SGHRS and CDR2 YFSETQ. CDR3 coding DNA: TGCGCCAGCAGCCTCGGGACTACATCCTACGAGCAGTACTTC. Amino acids: CASSLGTTSYEQYF.

This clone was seen only a few times. The chain joins TRBV7-8 to TRBJ2-7; 12 nucleotides match TRBD2. From germline, CDR1 is SGHVS and CDR2 FQNEAQ. The CDR3 length is 14 residues. With 8 bases clipped from V and 2 bases from J, the junction kept 4 bases outside the gene matches. CDR3 sequence reads: CASDRLAGAYEQYF. CDR3 DNA sequence: TGTGCCAGCGATCGACTAGCGGGGGCCTACGAGCAGTACTTC.

The CDR3 DNA reads as TGTGCCAGTAGTCGGGGGACTAACAGGGTACGAACCGGGGAGCTGTTTTTT. Protein: CASSRGTNRVRTGELFF. J is TRBJ2-2 and V is TRBV19, with a possible D match to TRBD2 (7 bases). CDR1 is LNHDA, CDR2 SQIVND, per germline (reference sequence). The V gene lost 5 bases and the J gene lost 5 bases, with 21 bases spanning the gap. CDR3 size: 17 residues.

The rearrangement links TRBV9 to TRBJ2-1; 10 positions agree with TRBD2. Germline values: CDR1 SGDLS, CDR2 YYNGEE. The V segment lost 3 bases and the J segment 7 bases; nucleotides outside the gene matches: 7. The CDR3 is 15 amino acids. CDR3 region: CASSGTSGKWNEQFF. In DNA, the CDR3 is TGTGCCAGCAGCGGCACTAGCGGGAAGTGGAATGAGCAGTTCTTC.

The chain has TRBV5-1 and TRBJ2-3; D gene unclear. The CDR3 is made up of 16 amino acids. Looked up from germline, CDR1 is SGHRS and CDR2 is YFSETQ. V was trimmed by 0 bases and J by 2 bases, leaving 13 bases between them. CDR3: CASSLVPRTFTDTQYF. Written as DNA, the CDR3 is TGCGCCAGCAGCTTGGTTCCCCGGACCTTCACAGATACGCAGTATTTT.